The 16 T cell receptor beta chains given below trace back to one sample, sequenced in a study of early T cells in non-severe SARS-CoV-2 infection. MiXCR, run by TCRdb on the 5' RACE reads, gives a single entry per CDR3 protein. Of around 55,000 distinct CDR3 sequences listed, around 12% are singletons. The sample consisted of whole blood. The receptors derive from an adult who was a healthcare worker with PCR-confirmed SARS-CoV-2 infection or an uninfected control (not recorded which).

This clonotype came up a few times. This chain joins TRBV7-3 and TRBJ1-2; D not certain. V shed 3 bases and J shed 2 bases, with 7 bases lying between them. The CDR3 length is 13 residues. CDR1 is SGHTA, CDR2 FQGTGA, per germline. As DNA, the CDR3 is TGTGCCAGCAGCTTGGGTACAAACTATGGCTACACCTTC. Residues: CASSLGTNYGYTF.

This clonotype was picked up a small number of times. This rearrangement joins TRBV28 to TRBJ1-2, with 9 bases lining up with TRBD1. Germline values: CDR1 MDHEN, CDR2 SYDVKM. The CDR3 is 14 residues long. With 7 bases clipped from V and 8 bases from J, the junction kept 11 bases outside the gene matches. The CDR3 protein is CASTSEGQGRGYTF. Written as DNA, the CDR3 is TGTGCCAGCACTAGCGAGGGACAGGGTCGAGGCTACACCTTC.

This clonotype came up a few times. This chain links TRBV2 with TRBJ1-1, with 7 bases fitting TRBD1. Germline V gene lookup returns CDR1 SNHLY and CDR2 FYNNEI. CDR3 size: 12 residues. The V and J ends lost 8 bases and 6 bases, in that order; junction bases with no gene match: 6. CDR3 amino acids: CASSGQDAEAFF. Written as DNA, the CDR3 is TGTGCCAGCTCTGGACAGGACGCTGAAGCTTTCTTT. Full variable domain (outside the CDR3, taken from reference TRBV2 and TRBJ1-1): EPEVTQTPSHQVTQMGQEVILRCVPISNHLYFYWYRQILGQKVEFLVSFYNNEISEKSEIFDDQFSVERPDGSNFTLKIRSTKLEDSAMYFCASSGQDAEAFFGQGTRLTVV.

This chain joins TRBV6-6 and TRBJ2-7, with a possible D match to TRBD1 (5 bases). There are 13 residues in the CDR3. V was cut by 5 bases and J by 2 bases, with 10 bases left in between. Germline CDR1 and CDR2: MNHNY and SVGAGI (reference sequence). CDR3 in amino acids: CASSTGFAYEQYF. For the CDR3, the DNA is TGTGCCAGCAGTACAGGTTTCGCCTACGAGCAGTACTTC.

The CDR3 DNA reads as TGTGCCAGCACTAGCGGGAGCGACAGCTCCTACGAGCAGTACTTC. It translates to CASTSGSDSSYEQYF. V usage is TRBV28 and J usage is TRBJ2-7, with 10 positions matching TRBD2. Trimming at V came to 7 bases and at J to 0 bases, leaving 6 bases not matched to a gene. Germline V gene data show CDR1 as MDHEN and CDR2 as SYDVKM. CDR3 length: 15 amino acids.

The chain recombines TRBV6-4 with TRBJ2-7; tentative D call: TRBD1 (5 bases). The CDR3 loop spans 14 amino acids. The germline V gene has CDR1 MRHNA and CDR2 SNTAGT. Trimming stripped 3 bases from V and 0 bases from J, with 9 bases between. Here the CDR3 reads CASSETAISYEQYF. CDR3 bases: TGTGCCAGCAGTGAGACAGCCATCTCCTACGAGCAGTACTTC.

This clonotype has ten or more counts. DNA for the CDR3: TGTGCCAGCAGCCAAGGACTAGCGGGAGCGTACGAGCAGTACTTC. Amino acid sequence: CASSQGLAGAYEQYF. The chain recombines TRBV28 with TRBJ2-7, with 13 bases identical to TRBD2. CDR3 length equals 15 residues. In germline, CDR1 is MDHEN, CDR2 SYDVKM. The V and J ends lost 6 bases and 4 bases, in that order; junction bases with no gene match: 6.

This clonotype was recorded a few times. The genes are TRBV7-9 and TRBJ2-1, with TRBD2 matching over 8 bases. The V segment lost 5 bases and the J segment 9 bases; nucleotides outside the gene matches: 12. CDR1 is SEHNR and CDR2 is FQNEAQ in the germline V gene (reference sequence). The CDR3 loop spans 15 amino acids. DNA for the CDR3: TGTGCCAGCAGCGTTGTCAATGAGCGGGAGAGTGAGCAGTTCTTC. It encodes CASSVVNERESEQFF. The variable domain in full, with the rest retrieved from reference TRBV7-9 and TRBJ2-1, is DTGVSQNPRHKITKRGQNVTFRCDPISEHNRLYWYRQTLGQGPEFLTYFQNEAQLEKSRLLSDRFSAERPKGSFSTLEIQRTEQGDSAMYLCASSVVNERESEQFFGPGTRLTVL.

This clonotype occurred many times. This chain uses TRBV11-2 with TRBJ1-2, with D possibly matching TRBD1 (5 bases). CDR3 length equals 14 residues. The V end lost 1 base, the J end lost 2 bases, and 8 bases lay between the germline ends. CDR1 and CDR2 from the germline V gene are SGHAT and FQNNGV. The CDR3 reads CASSLASGNYGYTF. The CDR3, as DNA: TGTGCCAGCAGCTTAGCTTCAGGGAACTATGGCTACACCTTC.

This clonotype was found many times. The V and J genes are TRBV11-2 and TRBJ2-1, with 7 bases identical to TRBD2. V was pared by 6 bases and J by 12 bases, with 17 bases of the junction left unmatched. This CDR3 comprises 15 residues. Germline CDR1 reads SGHAT; CDR2 reads FQNNGV. In DNA form, the CDR3 reads TGTGCCAGCAGGGGTCTAGCGGATGCTTACATTCGGCAGTTCTTC. Its translation is CASRGLADAYIRQFF.

This clonotype was observed a few times. The chain employs TRBV28 and TRBJ1-1; D not certain. This CDR3 region has 12 residues. CDR1 and CDR2 from the germline V gene are MDHEN and SYDVKM. V was clipped by 6 bases and J by 5 bases, with 10 bases between them. CDR3: CASSPGWTEAFF. CDR3 sequence (DNA): TGTGCCAGCAGCCCGGGGTGGACTGAAGCTTTCTTT.

This clonotype has a count of ten or more. The CDR3: CASSPNDKGYYGYTF. CDR3 coding DNA: TGCGCCAGCAGCCCGAATGACAAGGGGTACTATGGCTACACCTTC. The gene calls are TRBV5-1 and TRBJ1-2; tentative D call: TRBD1 (5 bases). Trimming stripped 4 bases from V and 3 bases from J, with 16 bases between. CDR1 is SGHRS and CDR2 is YFSETQ in the germline V gene. The CDR3 is made up of 15 amino acids. The complete variable domain, with remaining parts taken from reference TRBV5-1 and TRBJ1-2, reads KAGVTQTPRYLIKTRGQQVTLSCSPISGHRSVSWYQQTPGQGLQFLFEYFSETQRNKGNFPGRFSGRQFSNSRSEMNVSTLELGDSALYLCASSPNDKGYYGYTFGSGTRLTVV.

This clonotype was observed a handful of times. The chain combines TRBV7-6 with TRBJ2-2; 12 bases are a match to TRBD2. From germline, CDR1 is SGHVS and CDR2 FNYEAQ. V lost 8 bases to trimming and J lost 6 bases; unmatched junction nucleotides: 4. CDR3 length: 14 amino acids. The CDR3: CASGLAGIAGELFF. The CDR3 region has the DNA TGTGCCAGCGGACTAGCGGGAATCGCCGGGGAGCTGTTTTTT.

This clonotype was seen ten or more times. The V call is TRBV29-1, the J call TRBJ2-5, with a tentative D call TRBD1 (5 bases). CDR1 and CDR2 (germline): SQVTM, ANQGSEA. V dropped 7 bases and J dropped 5 bases, with 17 bases sitting between them. This CDR3 region has 13 residues. CDR3 DNA sequence: TGCAGCGCCTCAGGGTCGGGCTTCGAGACCCAGTACTTC. Translation gives CSASGSGFETQYF.

The CDR3 sequence: CASSLELPGTGKPGYTF. In DNA form, the CDR3 reads TGCGCCAGCAGCTTGGAACTTCCCGGGACAGGGAAACCTGGCTACACCTTC. This chain joins TRBV5-1 and TRBJ1-2, with 9 bases aligning to TRBD1. The germline CDR1 and CDR2 sequences are SGHRS and YFSETQ. Germline trimming cut 0 bases from V and 7 bases from J; bases unmatched to any gene: 13. This CDR3 region has 17 residues. Supplemented by reference TRBV5-1 and TRBJ1-2, the full variable domain reads KAGVTQTPRYLIKTRGQQVTLSCSPISGHRSVSWYQQTPGQGLQFLFEYFSETQRNKGNFPGRFSGRQFSNSRSEMNVSTLELGDSALYLCASSLELPGTGKPGYTFGSGTRLTVV.

This clonotype was picked up many times. The chain employs TRBV27 and TRBJ2-7; 8 bases map to TRBD1. V shed 6 bases, J shed 3 bases, and the junction held 13 bases outside the gene matches. The CDR3 sequence is 16 residues long. Germline V gene sequence: CDR1 MNHEY, CDR2 SMNVEV (reference sequence). The CDR3 bases are TGTGCCAGCAGCCAACCCTCGACAGGGGACCTCTACGAGCAGTACTTC. Translating gives CASSQPSTGDLYEQYF.